This is a list of T cell receptor beta chains from one sample in a study of shared clonotypes between healthy human individuals. Profiling relied on immunoSEQ multiplex PCR, and the TCRdb table lists in-frame clones only, not all of them. The table lists around 1.9 million clones, just under 95% of them singletons. What was sequenced was naive CD8+ T cells from PBMCs. The receptors were sampled from a man younger than 30 in good health. Some clones in this sample may be carry-over from other donors' samples. Each CDR3 is given with its conserved first and last residue. Each record gives: D gene, clone size, J gene, V gene, CDR3 protein, CDR3 DNA. A D gene is named only where the DNA matches it firmly. Some rows have no size entry. The others give once, few or many, or a class for an expanded clone.

-,-,TRBJ2-7,TRBV4-1,CASSQEEGYEQYF,TGCGCCAGCAGCCAAGAGGAAGGCTACGAGCAGTACTTC
-,-,TRBJ2-2,TRBV15,CATSRDSAGELFF,TGTGCCACCAGCAGAGATTCGGCCGGGGAGCTGTTTTTT
-,-,TRBJ2-2,TRBV19,CASSLAGLPGELFF,TGTGCCAGTAGTCTAGCCGGGTTACCCGGGGAGCTGTTTTTT
TRBD2,-,TRBJ2-3,TRBV7-2,CASSLVILAGGPPDTQYF,TGTGCCAGCAGCTTAGTAATACTAGCGGGAGGGCCCCCAGATACGCAGTATTTT
TRBD2,-,TRBJ2-1,TRBV2,CASSEGTSGSLGEQFF,TGTGCCAGCAGTGAAGGGACTAGCGGGAGTTTGGGTGAGCAGTTCTTC
TRBD2,-,TRBJ2-3,TRBV19,CASSEIAGSTDTQYF,TGTGCCAGTAGTGAGATAGCGGGAAGCACAGATACGCAGTATTTT
-,-,TRBJ2-1,TRBV4-3,CASSQAGVSSYNEQFF,TGCGCCAGCAGCCAAGCCGGCGTTAGCTCCTACAATGAGCAGTTCTTC
TRBD2,-,TRBJ2-1,TRBV28,CASSLQVAGVFYNEQFF,TGTGCCAGCAGTTTACAAGTAGCGGGAGTGTTCTACAATGAGCAGTTCTTC
TRBD2,-,TRBJ2-1,TRBV28,CASSWGSGRRGPYNEQFF,TGTGCCAGCAGTTGGGGTAGCGGGAGGCGCGGCCCTTACAATGAGCAGTTCTTC
TRBD1,few,TRBJ1-1,TRBV19,CASSRDRENTEAFF,TGTGCCAGTAGTAGGGACAGGGAAAACACTGAAGCTTTCTTT
-,-,TRBJ1-1,TRBV18,CASSPKGRQRVQAFF,TGTGCCAGCTCCCCAAAGGGCCGGCAACGAGTTCAGGCTTTCTTT
-,-,TRBJ1-1,TRBV5-6,CASSLAGPRAEAFF,TGTGCCAGCAGCTTGGCGGGCCCCAGGGCTGAAGCTTTCTTT
-,-,TRBJ1-2,TRBV19,CASSIDIPRLDGYTF,TGTGCCAGTAGTATAGATATTCCCAGGCTAGATGGCTACACCTTC
-,-,TRBJ1-2,TRBV6-5,CASSQRGGYGYTF,TGTGCCAGCAGTCAACGCGGGGGATATGGCTACACCTTC
TRBD2,-,TRBJ2-7,TRBV13,CASSLGEGLGQNEQYF,TGTGCCAGCAGCTTAGGGGAGGGACTAGGTCAGAACGAGCAGTACTTC
-,-,TRBJ1-2,TRBV10-1,CASSALKDSPRCGDTF,TGCGCCAGCAGTGCGTTAAAGGACAGCCCACGGTGCGGGGACACCTTC
-,-,TRBJ2-7,TRBV27,CASSPRVGYEQYF,TGTGCCAGCAGTCCGAGGGTGGGCTACGAGCAGTACTTC
-,-,TRBJ1-2,TRBV6-1,CATRQRGTNYGYTF,TGTGCCACCCGACAGAGAGGGACTAACTATGGCTACACCTTC
TRBD2,-,TRBJ2-2,TRBV4-1,CASSQSPPGGRSGELFF,TGCGCCAGCAGCCAATCGCCCCCAGGCGGGAGATCCGGGGAGCTGTTTTTT
-,-,TRBJ2-3,TRBV9,CASSAEGLDSTDTQYF,TGTGCCAGCAGCGCCGAGGGACTCGATAGCACAGATACGCAGTATTTT